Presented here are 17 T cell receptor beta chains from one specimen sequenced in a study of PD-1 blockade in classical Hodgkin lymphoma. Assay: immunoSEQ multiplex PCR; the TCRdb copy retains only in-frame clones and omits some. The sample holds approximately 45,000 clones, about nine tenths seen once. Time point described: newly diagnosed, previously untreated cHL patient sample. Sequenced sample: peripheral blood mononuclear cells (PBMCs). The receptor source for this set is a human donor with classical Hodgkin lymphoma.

CDR3 in amino acids: CASSQGGSPLHF. CDR3 DNA sequence: TGCGCCAGCAGCCAAGGGGGTTCACCCCTCCACTTT. The V call is TRBV4-1, the J call TRBJ1-6; D remains ambiguous. Germline CDR1 reads MGHRA; CDR2 reads YSYEKL. V lost 1 base to trimming and J lost 9 bases, with 4 bases between them. This CDR3 comprises 12 residues.

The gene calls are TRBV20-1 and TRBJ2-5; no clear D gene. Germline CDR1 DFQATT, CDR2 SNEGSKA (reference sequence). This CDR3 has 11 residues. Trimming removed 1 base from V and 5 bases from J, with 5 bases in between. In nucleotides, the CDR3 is TGCAGTGCTAGAGCCAGGGAGACCCAGTACTTC. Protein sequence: CSARARETQYF.

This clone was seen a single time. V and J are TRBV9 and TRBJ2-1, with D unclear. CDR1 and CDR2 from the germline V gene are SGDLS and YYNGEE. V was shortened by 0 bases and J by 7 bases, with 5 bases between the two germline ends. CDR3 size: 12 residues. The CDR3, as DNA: TGTGCCAGCAGCGTAGACGGGAATGAGCAGTTCTTC. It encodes CASSVDGNEQFF.

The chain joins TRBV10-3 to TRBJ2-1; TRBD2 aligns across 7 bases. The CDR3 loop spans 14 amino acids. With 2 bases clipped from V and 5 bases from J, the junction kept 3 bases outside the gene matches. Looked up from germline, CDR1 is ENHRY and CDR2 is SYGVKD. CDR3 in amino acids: CAISEGGSHNEQFF. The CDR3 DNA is TGTGCCATCAGTGAGGGCGGGAGCCACAATGAGCAGTTCTTC.

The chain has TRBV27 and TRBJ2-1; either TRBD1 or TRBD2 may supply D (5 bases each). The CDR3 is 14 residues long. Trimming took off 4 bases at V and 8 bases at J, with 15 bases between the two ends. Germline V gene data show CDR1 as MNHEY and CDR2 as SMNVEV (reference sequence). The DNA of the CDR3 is TGTGCCAGCAGTTCATCCCCGGGACCCTATGAGCAGTTCTTC. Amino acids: CASSSSPGPYEQFF.

Here the CDR3 DNA reads TGTGCCAGTAGTACCCAGGGAGCCGCTGGAAACACCATATATTTT. Translated: CASSTQGAAGNTIYF. This rearrangement joins TRBV19 to TRBJ1-3; D possibly corresponds to TRBD1 (5 bases). The CDR3 consists of 15 residues. The germline V gene has CDR1 LNHDA and CDR2 SQIVND (reference sequence). V lost 4 bases to trimming and J lost 2 bases, with 12 bases between them.

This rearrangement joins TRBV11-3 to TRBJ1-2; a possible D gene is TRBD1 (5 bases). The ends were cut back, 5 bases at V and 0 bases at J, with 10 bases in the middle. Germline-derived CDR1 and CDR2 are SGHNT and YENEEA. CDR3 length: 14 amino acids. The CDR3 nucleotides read TGTGCCAGCAGCCCAGGGTTAGCTAACTATGGCTACACCTTC. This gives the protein CASSPGLANYGYTF. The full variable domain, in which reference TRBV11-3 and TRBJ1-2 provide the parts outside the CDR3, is EAGVVQSPRYKIIEKKQPVAFWCNPISGHNTLYWYLQNLGQGPELLIRYENEEAVDDSQLPKDRFSAERLKGVDSTLKIQPAELGDSAVYLCASSPGLANYGYTFGSGTRLTVV.

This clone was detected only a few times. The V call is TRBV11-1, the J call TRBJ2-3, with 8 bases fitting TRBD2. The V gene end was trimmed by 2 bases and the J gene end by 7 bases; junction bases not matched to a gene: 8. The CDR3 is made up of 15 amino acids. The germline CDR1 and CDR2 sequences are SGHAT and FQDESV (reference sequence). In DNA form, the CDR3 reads TGTGCCAGCAGCTTATCCAGACTAGCGACTTATACGCAGTATTTT. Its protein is CASSLSRLATYTQYF.

CDR3 DNA: TGTGCCAGCAGCGTCTCAGTGAACACTGAAGCTTTCTTT. It specifies CASSVSVNTEAFF. This chain links TRBV9 with TRBJ1-1; D is uncertain. Between the trimmed V and J ends, which lost 2 bases and 0 bases, there was a span of 5 bases. Per the germline V gene, CDR1 is SGDLS and CDR2 is YYNGEE. There are 13 residues in the CDR3.

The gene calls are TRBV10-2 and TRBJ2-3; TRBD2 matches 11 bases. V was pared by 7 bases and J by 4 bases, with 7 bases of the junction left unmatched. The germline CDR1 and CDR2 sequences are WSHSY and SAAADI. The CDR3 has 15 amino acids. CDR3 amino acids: CASTVAGGGADTQYF. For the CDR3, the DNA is TGCGCCAGCACCGTAGCGGGAGGGGGCGCAGATACGCAGTATTTT.

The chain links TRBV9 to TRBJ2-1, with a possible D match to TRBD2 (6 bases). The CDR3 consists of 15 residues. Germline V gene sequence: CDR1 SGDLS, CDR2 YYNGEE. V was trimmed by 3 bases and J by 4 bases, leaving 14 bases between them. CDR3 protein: CASSGSGGAYNEQFF. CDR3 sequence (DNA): TGTGCCAGCAGCGGGTCGGGCGGGGCATACAATGAGCAGTTCTTC.

The CDR3 DNA follows: TGTGCCAGCAGCCCCACTGGAGCGGGAGGGCCTCAGAATGAGCAGTTCTTC. Its protein is CASSPTGAGGPQNEQFF. The rearrangement joins TRBV9 to TRBJ2-1; 10 bases are shared with TRBD2. In germline, CDR1 is SGDLS, CDR2 YYNGEE. This CDR3 spans 17 amino acids. V was clipped by 4 bases and J by 7 bases; unmatched bases: 14.

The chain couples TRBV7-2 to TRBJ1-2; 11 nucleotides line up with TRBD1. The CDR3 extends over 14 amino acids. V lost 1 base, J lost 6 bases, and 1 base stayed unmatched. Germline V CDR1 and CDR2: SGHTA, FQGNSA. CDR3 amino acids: CASSLGDRGNGYTF. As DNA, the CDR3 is TGTGCCAGCAGCTTAGGGGACAGGGGGAATGGCTACACCTTC. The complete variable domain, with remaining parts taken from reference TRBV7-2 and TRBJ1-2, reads GAGVSQSPSNKVTEKGKDVELRCDPISGHTALYWYRQSLGQGLEFLIYFQGNSAPDKSGLPSDRFSAERTGGSVSTLTIQRTQQEDSAVYLCASSLGDRGNGYTFGSGTRLTVV.

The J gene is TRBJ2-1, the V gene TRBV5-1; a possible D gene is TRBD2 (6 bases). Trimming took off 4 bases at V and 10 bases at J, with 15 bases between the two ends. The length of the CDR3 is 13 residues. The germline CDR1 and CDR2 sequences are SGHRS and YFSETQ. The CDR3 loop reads CASSLAGPPEQFF. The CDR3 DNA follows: TGCGCCAGCAGCCTGGCGGGACCTCCGGAGCAGTTCTTC.

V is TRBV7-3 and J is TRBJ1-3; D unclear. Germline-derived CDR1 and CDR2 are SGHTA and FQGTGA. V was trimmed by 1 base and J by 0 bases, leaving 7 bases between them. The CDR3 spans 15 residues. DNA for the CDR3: TGTGCCAGCAGCTTAATGCTGGACTCTGGAAACACCATATATTTT. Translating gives CASSLMLDSGNTIYF. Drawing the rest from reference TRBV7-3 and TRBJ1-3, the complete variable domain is GAGVSQTPSNKVTEKGKYVELRCDPISGHTALYWYRQSLGQGPEFLIYFQGTGAADDSGLPNDRFFAVRPEGSVSTLKIQRTERGDSAVYLCASSLMLDSGNTIYFGEGSWLTVV.

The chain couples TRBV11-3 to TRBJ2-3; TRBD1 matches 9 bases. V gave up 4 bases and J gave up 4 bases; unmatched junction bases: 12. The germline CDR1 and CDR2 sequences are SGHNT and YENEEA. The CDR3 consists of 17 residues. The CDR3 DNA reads TGTGCCAGCAGCTCGCAGCCGGGACAGGGTGTGGCAGATACGCAGTATTTT. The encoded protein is CASSSQPGQGVADTQYF.

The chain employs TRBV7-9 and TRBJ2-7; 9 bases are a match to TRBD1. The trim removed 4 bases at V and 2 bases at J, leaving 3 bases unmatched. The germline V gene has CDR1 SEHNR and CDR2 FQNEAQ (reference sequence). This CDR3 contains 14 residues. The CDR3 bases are TGTGCCAGCAGCTACGACAGGGGGGCCTACGAGCAGTACTTC. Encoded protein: CASSYDRGAYEQYF.